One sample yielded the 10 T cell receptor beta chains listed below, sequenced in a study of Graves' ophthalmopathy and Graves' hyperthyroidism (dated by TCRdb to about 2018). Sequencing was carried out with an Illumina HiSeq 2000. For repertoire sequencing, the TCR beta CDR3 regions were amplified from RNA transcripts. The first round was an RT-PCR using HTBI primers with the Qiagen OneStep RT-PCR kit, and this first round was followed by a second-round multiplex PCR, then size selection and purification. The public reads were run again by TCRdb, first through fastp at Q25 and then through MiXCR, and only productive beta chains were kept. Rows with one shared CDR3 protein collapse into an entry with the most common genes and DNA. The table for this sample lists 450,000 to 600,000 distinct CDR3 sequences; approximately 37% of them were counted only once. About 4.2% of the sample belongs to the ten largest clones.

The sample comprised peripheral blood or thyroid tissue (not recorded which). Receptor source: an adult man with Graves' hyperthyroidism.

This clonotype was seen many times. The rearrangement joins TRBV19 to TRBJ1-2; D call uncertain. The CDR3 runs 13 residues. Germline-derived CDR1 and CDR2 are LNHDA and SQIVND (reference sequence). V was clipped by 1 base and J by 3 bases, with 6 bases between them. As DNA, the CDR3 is TGTGCCAGTAGTATAGTGGCGGACTATGGCTACACCTTC. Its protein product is CASSIVADYGYTF. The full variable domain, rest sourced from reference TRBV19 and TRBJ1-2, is DGGITQSPKYLFRKEGQNVTLSCEQNLNHDAMYWYRQDPGQGLRLIYYSQIVNDFQKGDIAEGYSVSREKKESFPLTVTSAQKNPTAFYLCASSIVADYGYTFGSGTRLTVV.

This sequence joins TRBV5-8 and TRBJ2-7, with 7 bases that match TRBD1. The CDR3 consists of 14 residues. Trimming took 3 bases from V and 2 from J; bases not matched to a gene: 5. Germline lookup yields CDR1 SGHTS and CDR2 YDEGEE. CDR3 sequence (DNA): TGTGCCAGCAGCTCTAGTGACAGGGCCTACGAGCAGTACTTC. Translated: CASSSSDRAYEQYF. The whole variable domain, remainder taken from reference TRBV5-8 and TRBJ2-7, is EAGVTQSPTHLIKTRGQQATLRCSPISGHTSVYWYQQALGLGLQFLLWYDEGEERNRGNFPPRFSGRQFPNYSSELNVNALELEDSALYLCASSSSDRAYEQYFGPGTRLTVT.

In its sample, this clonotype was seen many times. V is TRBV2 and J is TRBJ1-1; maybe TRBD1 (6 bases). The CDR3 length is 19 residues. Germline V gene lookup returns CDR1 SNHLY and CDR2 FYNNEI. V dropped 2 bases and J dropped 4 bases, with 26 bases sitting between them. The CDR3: CASSEKSSRPLDRRTEAFF. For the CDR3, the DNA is TGTGCCAGCAGTGAAAAATCATCCCGTCCCCTCGACAGGCGCACTGAAGCTTTCTTT.

The CDR3 bases are TGTGCCAGCAGCCAATCAGCGGGGTCCACCGGGGAGCTGTTTTTT. This encodes CASSQSAGSTGELFF. The chain carries TRBV3-1 and TRBJ2-2; 7 bases fit TRBD2. Trimming at V came to 2 bases and at J to 4 bases, leaving 4 bases not matched to a gene. Looked up from germline, CDR1 is LGHDT and CDR2 is YNNKEL (reference sequence). This CDR3 has 15 residues. The complete variable domain, with remaining parts taken from reference TRBV3-1 and TRBJ2-2, reads DTAVSQTPKYLVTQMGNDKSIKCEQNLGHDTMYWYKQDSKKFLKIMFSYNNKELIINETVPNRFSPKSPDKAHLNLHINSLELGDSAVYFCASSQSAGSTGELFFGEGSRLTVL.

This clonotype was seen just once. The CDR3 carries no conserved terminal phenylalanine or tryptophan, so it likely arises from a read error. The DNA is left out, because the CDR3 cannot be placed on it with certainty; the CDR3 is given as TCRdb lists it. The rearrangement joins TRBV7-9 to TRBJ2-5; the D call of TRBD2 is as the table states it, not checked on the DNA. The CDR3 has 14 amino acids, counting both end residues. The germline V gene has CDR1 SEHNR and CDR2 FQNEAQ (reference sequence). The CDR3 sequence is CASSLATHSVLSAV.

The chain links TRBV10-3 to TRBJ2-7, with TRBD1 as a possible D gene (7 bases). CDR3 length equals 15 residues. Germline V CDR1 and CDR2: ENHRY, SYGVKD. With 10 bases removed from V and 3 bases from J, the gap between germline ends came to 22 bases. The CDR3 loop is CATMKGGQWIYEQYF. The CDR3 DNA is TGTGCCACAATGAAGGGGGGACAGTGGATCTACGAGCAGTACTTC.

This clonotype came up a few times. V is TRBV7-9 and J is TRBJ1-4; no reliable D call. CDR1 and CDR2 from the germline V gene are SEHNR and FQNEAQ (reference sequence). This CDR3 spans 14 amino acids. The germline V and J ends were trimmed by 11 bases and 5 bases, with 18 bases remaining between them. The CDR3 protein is CACRRSNGNEKLFF. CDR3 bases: TGTGCCTGTCGACGTTCCAATGGAAATGAAAAACTGTTTTTT. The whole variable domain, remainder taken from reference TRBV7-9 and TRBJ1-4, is DTGVSQNPRHKITKRGQNVTFRCDPISEHNRLYWYRQTLGQGPEFLTYFQNEAQLEKSRLLSDRFSAERPKGSFSTLEIQRTEQGDSAMYLCACRRSNGNEKLFFGSGTQLSVL.

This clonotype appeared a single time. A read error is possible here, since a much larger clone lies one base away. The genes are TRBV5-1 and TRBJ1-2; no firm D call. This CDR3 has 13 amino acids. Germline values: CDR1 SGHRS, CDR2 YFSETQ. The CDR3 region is CASSQDLAQEFTF. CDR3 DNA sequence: TGTGCCAGCAGCCAAGATCTAGCGCAGGAATTTACCTTC.

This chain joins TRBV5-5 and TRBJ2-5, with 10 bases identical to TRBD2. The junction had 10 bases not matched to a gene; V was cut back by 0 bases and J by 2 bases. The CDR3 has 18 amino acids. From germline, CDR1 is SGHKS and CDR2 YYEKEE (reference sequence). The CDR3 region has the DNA TGTGCCAGCAGCTTGGACCCTAGCGGGGGACCCTCGCAAGAGACCCAGTACTTC. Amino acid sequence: CASSLDPSGGPSQETQYF.

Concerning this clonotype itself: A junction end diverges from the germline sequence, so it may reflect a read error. The CDR3 loop reads CSSSFGGVGNQPQHF. The CDR3 nucleotides read TGTTCCAGCAGTTTCGGGGGCGTGGGCAATCAGCCCCAGCATTTT. The chain couples TRBV7-9 to TRBJ1-5; tentatively, D is TRBD1 (6 bases). The CDR3 covers 15 residues. The germline V gene has CDR1 SEHNR and CDR2 FQNEAQ (reference sequence). Full variable domain (rest looked up from reference TRBV7-9 and TRBJ1-5): DTGVSQNPRHKITKRGQNVTFRCDPISEHNRLYWYRQTLGQGPEFLTYFQNEAQLEKSRLLSDRFSAERPKGSFSTLEIQRTEQGDSAMYLCSSSFGGVGNQPQHFGDGTRLSIL.